The 10 T cell receptor beta chains given below trace back to one sample, sequenced in a study of T cells after yellow fever vaccination. TCRdb reanalysed the 5' RACE reads using MiXCR and keeps one entry per CDR3 protein. The sample includes hundreds of thousands of distinct CDR3 sequences, less than 20% of them seen just once. Sequencing was performed on PBMCs, taken 5 to 6 days after the first yellow fever vaccination. All receptors derive from a man between 18 and 29 years old who received the YFV17D yellow fever vaccine.

This rearrangement joins TRBV5-6 to TRBJ2-1, with D uncertain. From germline, CDR1 is SGHDT and CDR2 YYEEEE. Trimming left V 3 bases short and J 2 bases short, with 12 bases between. This CDR3 comprises 15 residues. In DNA form, the CDR3 reads TGTGCCAGCAGCTACGTCCGTTCCCCCTACAATGAGCAGTTCTTC. It translates to CASSYVRSPYNEQFF.

The chain has TRBV20-1 and TRBJ1-2; D is perhaps TRBD1 (6 bases). Germline loops: CDR1 DFQATT, CDR2 SNEGSKA (reference sequence). The V end lost 1 base, the J end lost 2 bases, and 14 bases lay between the germline ends. This CDR3 comprises 15 residues. The CDR3 bases are TGCAGTGCTAGAGGCCTCGGGGGGCGGAACTATGGCTACACCTTC. This sequence encodes CSARGLGGRNYGYTF.

As to this clonotype: The junction differs from germline at one of its ends, possibly a read error. This chain uses TRBV4-2 with TRBJ2-3, with D possibly matching TRBD2 (6 bases). Germline loops: CDR1 LGHNA, CDR2 YNFKEQ. The CDR3 consists of 16 residues. The CDR3 DNA reads as TGTGTCAGCAGCCAAGATATGGCGGGGTTTGGAGATACGCAGTATTTT. The encoded protein is CVSSQDMAGFGDTQYF.

This clonotype appeared many times. This sequence joins TRBV10-3 and TRBJ2-3, with unresolved D. The CDR3 covers 14 residues. Germline lookup yields CDR1 ENHRY and CDR2 SYGVKD. Trimming shortened V by 6 bases and J by 2 bases, and 12 bases separated the two germline ends. CDR3 bases: TGTGCCATCAGGGCGACGGAGAACACAGATACGCAGTATTTT. Its translation is CAIRATENTDTQYF.

V usage is TRBV7-2 and J usage is TRBJ2-1; the D call may be TRBD1 or TRBD2 (6 bases each). CDR3 size: 13 residues. Trimming pared 11 bases from V and 9 bases from J, leaving 20 bases between. Germline CDR1 is SGHTA and CDR2 is FQGNSA. The CDR3 loop reads CAQQLRRGTEQFF. The CDR3 nucleotides read TGTGCCCAGCAGCTTAGGAGGGGGACTGAGCAGTTCTTC.

This clonotype has only a few counts. This rearrangement joins TRBV3-1 to TRBJ2-1; D remains ambiguous. Germline CDR1 reads LGHDT; CDR2 reads YNNKEL (reference sequence). The CDR3 is made up of 13 amino acids. The ends were cut back, 5 bases at V and 4 bases at J, with 9 bases in the middle. CDR3 residues: CASSSQEYNEQFF. DNA of the CDR3: TGTGCCAGCAGCTCCCAGGAATACAATGAGCAGTTCTTC.

The chain has TRBV25-1 and TRBJ1-5; 12 bases are shared with TRBD1. Trimming took 9 bases from V and 7 from J; bases not matched to a gene: 1. Germline V CDR1 and CDR2: MGHDK, SYGVNS. The CDR3 runs 12 residues. The chain's CDR3 is CARGTGGQPQHF. In DNA, the CDR3 is TGTGCCAGAGGGACAGGGGGCCAGCCCCAGCATTTT.

The chain joins TRBV12-3 or TRBV12-4 to TRBJ2-5; D perhaps matches TRBD1 (6 bases). CDR3 length: 13 amino acids. V lost 8 bases to trimming and J lost 3 bases, with 13 bases between them. The CDR3 is CASGPGGEETQYF. The CDR3 DNA reads as TGTGCCAGCGGCCCTGGGGGCGAAGAGACCCAGTACTTC.

This chain connects TRBV11-2 to TRBJ2-1; the match to TRBD2 covers 11 bases. This CDR3 is 18 amino acids long. The trim removed 4 bases at V and 0 bases at J, leaving 8 bases unmatched. The V gene's germline CDR1 is SGHAT and CDR2 FQNNGV. CDR3 sequence: CASSSPIAGGDSYNEQFF. CDR3 in DNA: TGTGCCAGCAGCTCGCCCATAGCGGGGGGGGACTCCTACAATGAGCAGTTCTTC.

V and J are TRBV6-5 and TRBJ1-3, with 7 bases matching TRBD1. V shed 2 bases and J 2 bases; nucleotides not matched to a gene: 6. CDR3 size: 16 residues. Germline V lookup: CDR1 MNHEY, CDR2 SVGAGI. CDR3 sequence (DNA): TGTGCCAGCAGTTACGGCGCCGGGACAGCTGGAAACACCATATATTTT. The encoded protein is CASSYGAGTAGNTIYF.